The 32 T cell receptor beta chains below all came from one sample that was sequenced in a study of cytomegalovirus exposure and HLA in healthy donors. Profiled with immunoSEQ multiplex PCR; TCRdb holds only in-frame clones, not every one. The sample lists 85,000 to 130,000 clones, less than 90% occurring once. The sample taken for sequencing was PBMCs. Receptors were obtained from a woman under 30 in good health and CMV-seropositive.

This clone appeared once. This chain connects TRBV28 to TRBJ1-5; D call uncertain. Trimming shortened V by 5 bases and J by 0 bases, and 17 bases separated the two germline ends. The CDR3 has 17 residues. CDR1 MDHEN and CDR2 SYDVKM come from the germline V gene. CDR3 sequence reads: CASSALARPYSNQPQHF. The CDR3 bases are TGTGCCAGCAGTGCCTTAGCCAGACCCTATAGCAATCAGCCCCAGCATTTT.

This clone has a handful of counts. The chain joins TRBV2 to TRBJ2-7; 9 bases are shared with TRBD1. CDR3 size: 15 residues. The ends lost 6 bases at V and 5 bases at J; junction bases unmatched: 11. Germline V gene data show CDR1 as SNHLY and CDR2 as FYNNEI. As DNA, the CDR3 is TGTGCCAGCAGGGGGGGGACAGGGCGGAGGGACGAGCAGTACTTC. This sequence encodes CASRGGTGRRDEQYF. The variable domain in full, with the rest retrieved from reference TRBV2 and TRBJ2-7, is EPEVTQTPSHQVTQMGQEVILRCVPISNHLYFYWYRQILGQKVEFLVSFYNNEISEKSEIFDDQFSVERPDGSNFTLKIRSTKLEDSAMYFCASRGGTGRRDEQYFGPGTRLTVT.

The V gene is TRBV4-1, the J gene TRBJ2-3; D not resolved. Trimming removed 1 base from V and 3 bases from J, with 8 bases in between. CDR1 is MGHRA and CDR2 is YSYEKL in the germline V gene. The CDR3 has 14 residues. Here the CDR3 DNA reads TGCGCCAGCAGCCAAGTATCCCTAACAGATACGCAGTATTTT. This encodes CASSQVSLTDTQYF.

V and J are TRBV28 and TRBJ1-6; 11 bases align to TRBD1. The CDR3 totals 15 residues. Looked up from germline, CDR1 is MDHEN and CDR2 is SYDVKM. V trimming: 6 bases; J trimming: 9 bases; junction bases outside the gene matches: 7. DNA of the CDR3: TGTGCCAGCAGAGGACAGGGGGCGCAAGGTTCACCCCTCCACTTT. It translates to CASRGQGAQGSPLHF.

This sequence joins TRBV4-1 and TRBJ1-2; 8 nucleotides line up with TRBD1. Looked up from germline, CDR1 is MGHRA and CDR2 is YSYEKL. CDR3 length: 18 residues. After removal of 1 base from V and 0 bases from J, the junction contained 10 bases not matched to a gene. The CDR3 here is CASSQAWDRDRTNYGYTF. The CDR3 region has the DNA TGCGCCAGCAGCCAAGCCTGGGACCGGGACAGGACTAACTATGGCTACACCTTC.

The chain joins TRBV27 to TRBJ2-3, with 7 bases fitting TRBD1. The CDR3 consists of 12 residues. V lost 10 bases and J lost 5; bases outside the gene matches: 6. Germline V gene data show CDR1 as MNHEY and CDR2 as SMNVEV (reference sequence). The DNA for the CDR3 is TGTGCCACCAGCCACAGGGGAGATACGCAGTATTTT. It yields the protein CATSHRGDTQYF.

The rearrangement joins TRBV4-2 to TRBJ1-5, with 8 bases fitting TRBD1. Trimming at V came to 0 bases and at J to 7 bases, leaving 8 bases not matched to a gene. The CDR3 has 16 amino acids. Germline-derived CDR1 and CDR2 are LGHNA and YNFKEQ. The chain's CDR3 is CASSQDYGQGGQPQHF. In DNA, the CDR3 is TGTGCCAGCAGCCAAGATTACGGACAGGGTGGACAGCCCCAGCATTTT.

The rearrangement links TRBV10-1 to TRBJ2-7; the match to TRBD1 covers 8 bases. The germline V gene encodes CDR1 WNHNN and CDR2 SYGVQD (reference sequence). V shed 7 bases, J shed 1 base, and the junction held 12 bases outside the gene matches. The CDR3 runs to 16 residues. CDR3 in amino acids: CASMRTGRGVSYEQYF. The CDR3 DNA sequence: TGCGCCAGCATGCGGACAGGGCGAGGCGTTTCCTACGAGCAGTACTTC.

J is TRBJ1-2 and V is TRBV19; 11 positions match TRBD1. V shed 7 bases, J shed 5 bases, and the junction held 9 bases outside the gene matches. CDR3 length equals 15 residues. The germline gives CDR1 LNHDA, CDR2 SQIVND (reference sequence). CDR3 bases: TGTGCCAGTACTACCCACCGGGACAGGGGGTATGGCTACACCTTC. This translates into CASTTHRDRGYGYTF.

This chain joins TRBV4-1 and TRBJ1-5, with a weak D call TRBD1 (5 bases). The V end was cut by 1 base, the J end by 2 bases, with 9 bases between. This CDR3 is 15 amino acids long. CDR1 and CDR2 (germline): MGHRA, YSYEKL. CDR3 amino acids: CASSQVRVGNQPQHF. CDR3 DNA sequence: TGCGCCAGCAGCCAAGTCAGGGTCGGCAATCAGCCCCAGCATTTT.

In DNA form, the CDR3 reads TGTGCCATCAGGGGGACAGGGAGCTCTGGAAACACCATATATTTT. Translation gives CAIRGTGSSGNTIYF. This rearrangement joins TRBV10-3 to TRBJ1-3; TRBD1 aligns across 9 bases. The CDR3 is 15 amino acids. The junction had 3 bases not matched to a gene; V was cut back by 6 bases and J by 0 bases. Germline V gene sequence: CDR1 ENHRY, CDR2 SYGVKD.

This clone was seen once. CDR3: CASSPDKNTEAFF. CDR3 nucleotides: TGTGCCAGCAGCCCAGACAAGAACACTGAAGCTTTCTTT. This chain connects TRBV7-2 to TRBJ1-1; D ambiguous. Trimming stripped 5 bases from V and 1 base from J, with 8 bases between. Per germline, CDR1 SGHTA and CDR2 FQGNSA. This CDR3 spans 13 amino acids.

This clone was seen once. This chain uses TRBV5-6 with TRBJ2-7; D is possibly TRBD2 (6 bases). This CDR3 contains 15 residues. V shed 3 bases and J shed 6 bases, with 19 bases lying between them. CDR1 and CDR2 (germline): SGHDT, YYEEEE. The CDR3 nucleotides read TGTGCCAGCAGCTCGACTGACCAGACAGCGGGCGAGCAGTACGTC. Translated: CASSSTDQTAGEQYV.

This clone has a handful of counts. CDR3 sequence reads: CASSFSRGQRPQHF. CDR3 bases: TGTGCCAGCAGTTTTAGCAGGGGGCAACGGCCCCAGCATTTT. The V and J genes are TRBV27 and TRBJ1-5; 8 nucleotides match TRBD1. J lost 9 bases, V lost 3 bases, and 7 bases had no gene match. Germline CDR1 and CDR2: MNHEY and SMNVEV (reference sequence). The CDR3 has 14 residues.

The rearrangement links TRBV11-2 to TRBJ2-3; the match to TRBD2 covers 16 bases. V gave up 6 bases and J gave up 3 bases; unmatched junction bases: 3. This CDR3 is built from 16 residues. Germline V lookup: CDR1 SGHAT, CDR2 FQNNGV. The CDR3 sequence: CASRGLAGGVTDTQYF. The CDR3 DNA sequence: TGTGCCAGCAGGGGACTAGCGGGGGGGGTGACAGATACGCAGTATTTT. Full variable domain (rest looked up from reference TRBV11-2 and TRBJ2-3): EAGVAQSPRYKIIEKRQSVAFWCNPISGHATLYWYQQILGQGPKLLIQFQNNGVVDDSQLPKDRFSAERLKGVDSTLKIQPAKLEDSAVYLCASRGLAGGVTDTQYFGPGTRLTVL.

The chain combines TRBV19 with TRBJ1-6, with D possibly TRBD1 on 6 matching bases. V lost 6 bases, J lost 7 bases, and 16 bases lay in between. The CDR3 is made up of 15 amino acids. Germline CDR1 reads LNHDA; CDR2 reads SQIVND (reference sequence). This CDR3 is CASSQTTGFNSPLHF. In nucleotides, the CDR3 is TGTGCCAGTAGCCAAACCACAGGGTTCAATTCACCCCTCCACTTT.

The chain couples TRBV7-8 to TRBJ1-6; TRBD1 is a possible D gene (5 bases). CDR3 length: 14 amino acids. Trimming removed 5 bases at V and 9 bases at J, with 14 bases between. Germline CDR1 SGHVS, CDR2 FQNEAQ. CDR3 sequence: CASSPQGLGSPLHF. The CDR3 DNA reads TGTGCCAGCAGCCCTCAGGGATTAGGTTCACCCCTCCACTTT. Full variable domain (remainder filled in from reference TRBV7-8 and TRBJ1-6): GAGVSQSPRYKVAKRGQDVALRCDPISGHVSLFWYQQALGQGPEFLTYFQNEAQLDKSGLPSDRFFAERPEGSVSTLKIQRTQQEDSAVYLCASSPQGLGSPLHFGNGTRLTVT.

The rearrangement uses TRBV28 and TRBJ2-6; TRBD2 is a possible D gene (5 bases). The V end lost 5 bases, the J end lost 4 bases, and 15 bases lay between the germline ends. This CDR3 spans 16 amino acids. Germline CDR1 MDHEN, CDR2 SYDVKM. The CDR3 bases are TGTGCCAGCAGTCCTCCACCGGGGTCCGGGGCCAACGTCCTGACTTTC. Translating it yields CASSPPPGSGANVLTF.

The CDR3 DNA sequence: TGTGCCAGCTCACGACAGGGTGGCGAGCAGTACGTC. It specifies CASSRQGGEQYV. V and J are TRBV18 and TRBJ2-7; 7 positions agree with TRBD1. V dropped 4 bases and J dropped 6; count of bases not matched to a gene: 3. The CDR3 contains 12 residues. Germline CDR1 is KGHSH and CDR2 is LQKENI.

This rearrangement joins TRBV7-8 to TRBJ2-7; 7 nucleotides match TRBD1. The CDR3 sequence is 13 residues long. Germline values: CDR1 SGHVS, CDR2 FQNEAQ. J gave up 3 bases and V 5 bases, and 4 bases lay outside the gene matches. The CDR3 nucleotides read TGTGCCAGCAGCGCAGACAGGGTCTACGAGCAGTACTTC. This gives the protein CASSADRVYEQYF. Full variable domain (outside the CDR3, taken from reference TRBV7-8 and TRBJ2-7): GAGVSQSPRYKVAKRGQDVALRCDPISGHVSLFWYQQALGQGPEFLTYFQNEAQLDKSGLPSDRFFAERPEGSVSTLKIQRTQQEDSAVYLCASSADRVYEQYFGPGTRLTVT.

J is TRBJ1-6 and V is TRBV5-1; D gene unclear. Trimming cost V 5 bases and J 8 bases, with 14 bases left between them. The CDR3 is 14 residues long. Germline CDR1 is SGHRS and CDR2 is YFSETQ. CDR3 loop: CASRGEGGYSPLHF. CDR3 nucleotides: TGCGCCAGCAGAGGAGAGGGCGGTTATTCACCCCTCCACTTT.

A few counts support this clone. Here the CDR3 DNA reads TGTGCCAGCAGTCCCTACCGACAGGGGCGCTGGGGTTCACCCCTCCACTTT. Amino acid sequence: CASSPYRQGRWGSPLHF. The J gene is TRBJ1-6, the V gene TRBV27; TRBD1 matches at 8 bases. In germline, CDR1 is MNHEY, CDR2 SMNVEV (reference sequence). The CDR3 sequence is 17 residues long. The V gene end was trimmed by 5 bases and the J gene end by 9 bases; junction bases not matched to a gene: 15.

This rearrangement joins TRBV4-1 to TRBJ2-2; 12 bases map to TRBD2. CDR3 length equals 17 residues. J lost 7 bases, V lost 1 base, and 7 bases had no gene match. The V gene's germline CDR1 is MGHRA and CDR2 YSYEKL. The CDR3 bases are TGCGCCAGCAGCCAAGCCCCTAGCGGGGGGGCGGACGGGGAGCTGTTTTTT. Translated, it gives CASSQAPSGGADGELFF.

In DNA form, the CDR3 reads TGTGCCAGCAGCTTAGGCCGGAGACAAGAGACCCAGTACTTC. Its protein is CASSLGRRQETQYF. The chain has TRBV7-2 and TRBJ2-5, with D hard to call. V shed 1 base and J shed 2 bases, with 8 bases lying between them. In germline, CDR1 is SGHTA, CDR2 FQGNSA. This CDR3 has 14 amino acids.

The rearrangement links TRBV4-3 to TRBJ2-3, with D possibly being TRBD1 (6 bases). The CDR3 contains 18 residues. V lost 3 bases to trimming and J lost 4 bases, with 23 bases between them. The germline gives CDR1 LGHNA, CDR2 YSLEER. The CDR3 DNA follows: TGCGCCAGCAGCCACGAACCGAGGGGGATCCGTCATGCAGATACGCAGTATTTT. It specifies CASSHEPRGIRHADTQYF.

This chain connects TRBV7-9 to TRBJ1-2; no definite D call. Per germline, CDR1 SEHNR and CDR2 FQNEAQ (reference sequence). This CDR3 spans 15 amino acids. Deletions cut 5 bases from V and 3 bases from J, with 16 bases between. As DNA, the CDR3 is TGTGCCAGCAGCGAGCTACCGTCAAGCCACTATGGCTACACCTTC. It is translated as CASSELPSSHYGYTF.

The chain is built from TRBV28 and TRBJ1-2, with a possible D match to TRBD1 (6 bases). V gave up 5 bases and J gave up 4 bases, with 11 bases separating them. Germline V CDR1 and CDR2: MDHEN, SYDVKM. This CDR3 has 13 residues. In DNA, the CDR3 is TGTGCCAGCAGTGACAGGTTTTCCTATGGCTACACCTTC. This sequence encodes CASSDRFSYGYTF.

The rearrangement uses TRBV27 and TRBJ1-2; TRBD1 might be the D (5 bases). V lost 5 bases and J lost 3, with 28 bases in between. Germline loops: CDR1 MNHEY, CDR2 SMNVEV (reference sequence). The CDR3 runs to 19 residues. The CDR3 protein is CASSITRSLGLLFYYGYTF. The CDR3 bases are TGTGCCAGCAGTATAACCCGGTCCTTGGGACTGCTATTCTACTATGGCTACACCTTC.

This rearrangement joins TRBV7-2 to TRBJ1-5, with D possibly TRBD1 on 5 matching bases. Per the germline V gene, CDR1 is SGHTA and CDR2 is FQGNSA. V lost 1 base and J 2 bases, leaving 12 bases between the germline ends. There are 16 residues in the CDR3. CDR3 in amino acids: CASSLVGGEGNQPQHF. CDR3 bases: TGTGCCAGCAGCTTAGTTGGAGGGGAAGGCAATCAGCCCCAGCATTTT.

The chain uses TRBV7-2 and TRBJ2-2; a possible D gene is TRBD1 (6 bases). This CDR3 has 13 residues. Trimming took 5 bases from V and 8 from J, leaving 12 bases between them. The V gene's germline CDR1 is SGHTA and CDR2 FQGNSA. The CDR3 DNA reads TGTGCCAGCAGCAAAACAGGGCCTGGGGAGCTGTTTTTT. Residues: CASSKTGPGELFF.

This rearrangement joins TRBV5-1 to TRBJ2-3, with a tentative D call TRBD2 (5 bases). CDR3 length: 16 residues. The V end was cut by 3 bases, the J end by 3 bases, with 17 bases between. Germline V CDR1 and CDR2: SGHRS, YFSETQ. Here the CDR3 reads CASSYSLVGGTDTQYF. DNA of the CDR3: TGCGCCAGCAGCTACTCACTAGTAGGCGGAACAGATACGCAGTATTTT.

As for this clone: The identical CDR3 is also encoded by other nucleotide sequences in the sample. The chain couples TRBV20-1 to TRBJ2-7; the D gene is possibly TRBD1 (5 bases). Germline CDR1 reads DFQATT; CDR2 reads SNEGSKA (reference sequence). The CDR3 contains 11 residues. V lost 3 bases and J 3 bases, leaving 6 bases between the germline ends. The CDR3 DNA sequence: TGCAGTGCTAGCAGGGACTACGAGCAGTACGTC. This codes for CSASRDYEQYV.